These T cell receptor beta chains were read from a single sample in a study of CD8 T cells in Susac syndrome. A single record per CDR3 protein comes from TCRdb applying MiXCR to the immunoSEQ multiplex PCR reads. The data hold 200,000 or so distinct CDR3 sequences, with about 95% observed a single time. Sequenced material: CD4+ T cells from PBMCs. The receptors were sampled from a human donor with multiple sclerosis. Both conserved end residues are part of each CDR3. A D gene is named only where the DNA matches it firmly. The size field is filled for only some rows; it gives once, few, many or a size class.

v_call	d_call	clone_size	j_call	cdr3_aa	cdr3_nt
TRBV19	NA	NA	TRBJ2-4	CASRDTFSRDIQYF	TGTGCCAGTAGAGACACTTTCTCGAGGGACATTCAGTACTTC
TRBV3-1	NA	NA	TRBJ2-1	CASRRGDREQFF	TGTGCCAGCAGGCGGGGGGACAGGGAGCAGTTCTTC
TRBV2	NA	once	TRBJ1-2	CASSEGISRYYGYTF	TGTGCCAGCAGTGAAGGCATATCGCGATACTATGGCTACACCTTC
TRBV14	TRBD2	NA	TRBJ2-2	CASSQESGGRGELFF	TGTGCCAGCAGCCAAGAATCGGGAGGCCGCGGGGAGCTGTTTTTT
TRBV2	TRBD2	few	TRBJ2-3	CASSRSVGAGGADTQYF	TGTGCCAGCAGTCGCTCTGTGGGTGCGGGAGGGGCAGATACGCAGTATTTT
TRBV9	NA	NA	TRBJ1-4	CASSVPGPNEKLFF	TGTGCCAGCAGCGTCCCGGGACCTAATGAAAAACTGTTTTTT
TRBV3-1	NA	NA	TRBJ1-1	CASRRSEGTEAFF	TGTGCCAGCAGAAGAAGTGAGGGGACTGAAGCTTTCTTT
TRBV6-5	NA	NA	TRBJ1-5	CASGTPGNQPQHF	TGTGCCAGTGGGACCCCGGGCAATCAGCCCCAGCATTTT
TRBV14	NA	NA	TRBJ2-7	CASSQTSWEQYF	TGTGCCAGCAGCCAGACGTCCTGGGAGCAGTACTTC
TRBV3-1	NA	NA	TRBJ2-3	CASSPLRTADTQYF	TGTGCCAGCAGCCCTCTCCGAACGGCAGATACGCAGTATTTT
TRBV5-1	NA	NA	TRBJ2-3	CASSLRRGPLATDTQYF	TGCGCCAGCAGCTTGCGACGGGGTCCACTCGCCACAGATACGCAGTATTTT
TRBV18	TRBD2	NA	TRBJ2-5	CASSSLSGSQETQYF	TGTGCCAGCTCATCCTTAAGCGGGAGCCAAGAGACCCAGTACTTC
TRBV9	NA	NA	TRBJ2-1	CASSALGVQTNNEQFF	TGTGCCAGCAGCGCCCTAGGGGTCCAAACTAACAATGAGCAGTTCTTC
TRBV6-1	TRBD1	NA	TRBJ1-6	CASRDRENSPLHF	TGTGCCAGCAGAGACAGGGAAAATTCACCCCTCCACTTT
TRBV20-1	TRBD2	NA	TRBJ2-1	CSARLAGGGNEQFF	TGCAGTGCTCGACTAGCGGGAGGAGGCAATGAGCAGTTCTTC
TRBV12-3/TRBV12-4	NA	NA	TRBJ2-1	CASSLGQASYNEQFF	TGTGCCAGCAGTTTAGGGCAAGCCTCCTACAATGAGCAGTTCTTC
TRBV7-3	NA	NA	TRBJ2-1	CASSLGIAAEQFF	TGTGCCAGCAGCTTAGGGATAGCTGCTGAGCAGTTCTTC
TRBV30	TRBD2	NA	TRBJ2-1	CAWSDGRVPYNEQFF	TGTGCCTGGAGTGACGGGAGGGTCCCCTACAATGAGCAGTTCTTC
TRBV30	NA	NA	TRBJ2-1	CAWSLQGEQFF	TGTGCCTGGTCGCTTCAGGGTGAGCAGTTCTTC
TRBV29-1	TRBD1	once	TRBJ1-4	CSARGPTNEKLFF	TGCAGCGCCAGGGGGCCAACTAATGAAAAACTGTTTTTT
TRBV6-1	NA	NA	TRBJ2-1	CASSVGLSSYNEQFF	TGTGCCAGCAGTGTGGGCCTGAGCTCCTACAATGAGCAGTTCTTC
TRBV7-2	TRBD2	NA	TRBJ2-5	CASSNRGAGGETQYF	TGTGCCAGCAGCAACCGCGGAGCGGGGGGAGAGACCCAGTACTTC
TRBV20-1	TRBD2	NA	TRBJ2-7	CSARTSGTSYEQYF	TGCAGTGCTAGGACTAGCGGGACGTCCTACGAGCAGTACTTC
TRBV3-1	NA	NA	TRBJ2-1	CASSPDRGGTFF	TGTGCCAGCAGCCCCGACCGTGGGGGTACGTTCTTC
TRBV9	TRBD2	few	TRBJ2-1	CASTPSGAYNEQFF	TGTGCCAGCACCCCTAGCGGGGCCTACAATGAGCAGTTCTTC
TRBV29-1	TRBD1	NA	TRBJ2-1	CSVTGTAYNEQFF	TGCAGCGTCACCGGGACAGCCTACAATGAGCAGTTCTTC
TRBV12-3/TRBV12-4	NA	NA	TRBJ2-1	CASSPDLGEQFF	TGTGCCAGCAGTCCTGATCTAGGGGAGCAGTTCTTC
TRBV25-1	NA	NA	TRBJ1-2	CASSDPGFSGYTF	TGTGCCAGCAGTGATCCGGGTTTTTCTGGCTACACCTTC
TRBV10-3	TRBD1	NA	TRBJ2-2	CAINEPGQKPGELFF	TGTGCCATCAATGAACCGGGACAGAAGCCCGGGGAGCTGTTTTTT
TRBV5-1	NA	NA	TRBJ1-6	CASSLEPGTNSPLHF	TGCGCCAGCAGCTTGGAGCCGGGAACGAATTCACCCCTCCACTTT
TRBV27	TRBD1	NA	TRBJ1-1	CASSFGGQGARAFF	TGTGCCAGCAGTTTTGGGGGACAGGGGGCGCGAGCTTTCTTT
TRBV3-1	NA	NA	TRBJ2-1	CASSRGDGEQFF	TGTGCCAGCAGCCGGGGAGACGGTGAGCAGTTCTTC
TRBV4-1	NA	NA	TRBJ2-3	CASSHPRRQAAITDTQYF	TGCGCCAGCAGCCACCCCCGCCGCCAAGCGGCTATCACAGATACGCAGTATTTT
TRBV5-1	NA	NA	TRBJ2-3	CASSLDSTSDTQYF	TGCGCCAGCAGCTTGGACTCGACCTCGGATACGCAGTATTTT
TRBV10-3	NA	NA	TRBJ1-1	CATSGGRSEAFF	TGTGCCACTTCGGGGGGGCGGTCTGAAGCTTTCTTT
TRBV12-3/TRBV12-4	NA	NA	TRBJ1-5	CASSFDRARNQPQHF	TGTGCCAGCAGTTTTGATAGGGCTCGCAATCAGCCCCAGCATTTT
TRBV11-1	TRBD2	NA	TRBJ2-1	CASSLRSRPMGLAGGPYNEQFF	TGTGCCAGCAGCTTAAGGTCGCGCCCGATGGGACTAGCGGGGGGGCCCTACAATGAGCAGTTCTTC
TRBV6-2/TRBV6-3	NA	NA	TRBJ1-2	CASSDFFYGYTF	TGTGCCAGCAGCGACTTTTTCTATGGCTACACCTTC
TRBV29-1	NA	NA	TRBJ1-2	CSVVVNNYGYTF	TGCAGCGTTGTGGTCAACAACTATGGCTACACCTTC
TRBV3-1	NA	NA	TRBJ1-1	CASSQDQPWGANTEAFF	TGTGCCAGCAGCCAAGATCAACCCTGGGGAGCGAACACTGAAGCTTTCTTT
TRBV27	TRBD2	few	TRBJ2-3	CASSLGLAGPDTQYF	TGTGCCAGCAGTTTAGGACTAGCGGGTCCAGATACGCAGTATTTT
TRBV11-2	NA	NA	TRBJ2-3	CASSLDSSWGTQYF	TGTGCCAGCAGCTTAGATTCCTCGTGGGGTACGCAGTATTTT
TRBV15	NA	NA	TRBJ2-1	CATSRDGRSENEQFF	TGTGCCACCAGCAGAGACGGACGATCGGAGAATGAGCAGTTCTTC
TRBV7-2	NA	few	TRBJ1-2	CASSLVGGNYGYTF	TGTGCCAGCAGCTTAGTGGGCGGTAACTATGGCTACACCTTC
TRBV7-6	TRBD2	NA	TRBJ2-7	CASSLMGASGGDSGEQYF	TGTGCCAGCAGCCTCATGGGTGCGAGCGGGGGGGACTCGGGCGAGCAGTACTTC
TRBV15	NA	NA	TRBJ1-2	CATSRDLAGTRYGYTF	TGTGCCACCAGCAGAGATTTGGCAGGGACACGATATGGCTACACCTTC
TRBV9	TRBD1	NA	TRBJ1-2	CASSPSTGSSARDGYTF	TGTGCCAGCAGCCCGTCGACAGGGTCCTCGGCGAGGGATGGCTACACCTTC
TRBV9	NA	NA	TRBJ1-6	CASSLGVPGGSPLHF	TGTGCCAGCAGCCTGGGGGTCCCCGGGGGTTCACCCCTCCACTTT
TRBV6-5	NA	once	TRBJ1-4	CASRSEAGLLFF	TGTGCCAGCCGATCGGAGGCAGGGCTGCTGTTTTTT
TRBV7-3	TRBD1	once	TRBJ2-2	CASSWTGANTGELFF	TGTGCCAGCAGCTGGACAGGGGCGAACACCGGGGAGCTGTTTTTT
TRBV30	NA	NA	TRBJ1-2	CAWGYGPGYTF	TGTGCCTGGGGTTATGGTCCGGGCTACACCTTC
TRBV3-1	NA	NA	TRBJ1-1	CASSLKGGHEAFF	TGTGCCAGCAGCCTGAAGGGGGGACATGAAGCTTTCTTT
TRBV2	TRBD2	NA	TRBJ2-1	CASSGTSGDNEQFF	TGTGCCAGCAGCGGGACTAGCGGAGACAATGAGCAGTTCTTC
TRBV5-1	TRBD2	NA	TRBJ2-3	CASSHRETSGATDTQYF	TGCGCCAGCAGCCATCGAGAGACTAGCGGGGCCACAGATACGCAGTATTTT
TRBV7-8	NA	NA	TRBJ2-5	CASSLVDSPGETQYF	TGTGCCAGCAGCTTAGTCGACTCACCAGGAGAGACCCAGTACTTC